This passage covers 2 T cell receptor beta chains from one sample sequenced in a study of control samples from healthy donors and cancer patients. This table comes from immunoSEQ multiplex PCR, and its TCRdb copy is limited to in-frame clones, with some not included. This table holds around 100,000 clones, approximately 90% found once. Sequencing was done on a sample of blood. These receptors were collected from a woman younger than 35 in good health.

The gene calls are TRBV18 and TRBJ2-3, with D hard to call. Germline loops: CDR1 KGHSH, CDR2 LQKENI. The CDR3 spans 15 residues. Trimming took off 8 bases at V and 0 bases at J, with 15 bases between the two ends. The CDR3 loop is CASPKLGYSTDTQYF. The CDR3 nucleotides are TGTGCCAGCCCGAAACTGGGATATAGCACAGATACGCAGTATTTT.

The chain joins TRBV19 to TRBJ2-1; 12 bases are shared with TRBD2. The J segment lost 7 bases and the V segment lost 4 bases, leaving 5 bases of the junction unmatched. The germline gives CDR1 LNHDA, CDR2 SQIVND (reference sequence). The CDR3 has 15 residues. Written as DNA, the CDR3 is TGTGCCAGTAGTAGTCTAGCGGGGGGGCCAAATGAGCAGTTCTTC. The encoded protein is CASSSLAGGPNEQFF.